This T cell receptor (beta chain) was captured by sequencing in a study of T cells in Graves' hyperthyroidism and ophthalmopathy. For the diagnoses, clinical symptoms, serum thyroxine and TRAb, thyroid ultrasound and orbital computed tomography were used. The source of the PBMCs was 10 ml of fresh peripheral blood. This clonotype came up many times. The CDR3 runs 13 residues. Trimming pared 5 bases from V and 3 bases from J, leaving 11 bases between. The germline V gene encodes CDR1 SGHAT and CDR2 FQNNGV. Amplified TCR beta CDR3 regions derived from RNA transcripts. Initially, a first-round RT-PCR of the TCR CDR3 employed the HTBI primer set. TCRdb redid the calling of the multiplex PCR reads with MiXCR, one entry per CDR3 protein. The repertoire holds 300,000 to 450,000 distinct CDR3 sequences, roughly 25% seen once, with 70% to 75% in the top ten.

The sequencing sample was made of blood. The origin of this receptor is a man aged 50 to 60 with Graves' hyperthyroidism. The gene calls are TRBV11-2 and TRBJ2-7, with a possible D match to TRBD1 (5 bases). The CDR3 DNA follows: TGTGCCAGCAGCCCGAATACAGGCTACGAGCAGTACTTC. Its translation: CASSPNTGYEQYF.